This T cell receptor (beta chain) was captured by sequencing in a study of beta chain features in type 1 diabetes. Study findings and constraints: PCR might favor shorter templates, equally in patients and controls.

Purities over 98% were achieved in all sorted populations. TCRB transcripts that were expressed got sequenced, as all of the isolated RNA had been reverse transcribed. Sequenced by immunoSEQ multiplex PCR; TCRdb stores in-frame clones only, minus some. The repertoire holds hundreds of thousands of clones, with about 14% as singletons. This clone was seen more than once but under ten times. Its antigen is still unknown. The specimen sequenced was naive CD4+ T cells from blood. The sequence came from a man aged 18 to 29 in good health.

The CDR3 nucleotides are TGCAGTGCTCTCTACTACAATGAGCAGTTCTTC. Translated: CSALYYNEQFF. V gene TRBV20-1 combines with J gene TRBJ2-1; no clear D. V lost 5 bases to trimming and J lost 3 bases, with 5 bases between them. CDR3 length equals 11 residues. Germline V gene sequence: CDR1 DFQATT, CDR2 SNEGSKA (reference sequence).